The 5 T cell receptor beta chains given below trace back to one sample, sequenced in a study of regulatory T cells in long-lasting Graves disease. Specified time point: persistent/refractory GD, antithyroid drugs over 5 years with positive TRAb. The authors made the TCR library using RNA they extracted from PBMCs. Arm-PCR with iRepertoire HTBI primers amplified the CDR3 regions for these TCR beta libraries. TCRdb recomputed calls from the multiplex PCR reads with MiXCR, one row per CDR3 protein. The data hold 400,000 or so distinct CDR3 sequences, with 20% to 25% observed a single time. The sample consisted of peripheral blood mononuclear cells (PBMCs), taken when the disease was refractory, from a patient treated with antithyroid drugs. These receptors all come from a female donor with Graves disease.

This clonotype was detected only a few times. V usage is TRBV27 and J usage is TRBJ2-4; TRBD2 might be the D (8 bases). This CDR3 region has 17 residues. V lost 5 bases, J lost 4 bases, and 21 bases lay in between. Germline loops: CDR1 MNHEY, CDR2 SMNVEV (reference sequence). The CDR3 DNA follows: TGTGCCAGCAGTCCCTTCGGGGGGGACAGCCCGAAAAACATTCAGTACTTC. As protein: CASSPFGGDSPKNIQYF.

This clonotype has at least ten counts. The chain links TRBV12-3 or TRBV12-4 to TRBJ2-2, with 9 bases fitting TRBD2. V was pared by 6 bases and J by 5 bases, with 10 bases of the junction left unmatched. This CDR3 has 16 amino acids. CDR3 amino acids: CASRATSGLRTGELFF. The CDR3 DNA sequence: TGTGCCAGCAGGGCGACTAGCGGACTCCGAACCGGGGAGCTGTTTTTT.

This chain connects TRBV7-8 to TRBJ2-7; no clear D gene. The V gene's germline CDR1 is SGHVS and CDR2 FQNEAQ. V shed 3 bases and J shed 9 bases, with 15 bases lying between them. The CDR3 is made up of 13 amino acids. CDR3 loop: CASSLNPYYTQYF. Written as DNA, the CDR3 is TGTGCCAGCAGCTTGAACCCCTATTACACGCAGTACTTC.

The gene calls are TRBV6-1 and TRBJ1-1, with TRBD1 as a possible D gene (6 bases). Germline V gene data show CDR1 as MNHNS and CDR2 as SASEGT. Trimming shortened V by 10 bases and J by 3 bases, and 15 bases separated the two germline ends. CDR3 length: 13 amino acids. The CDR3 sequence is CAIGTGTYTEAFF. The CDR3, as DNA: TGTGCCATCGGAACAGGGACCTACACTGAAGCTTTCTTT.

The chain combines TRBV27 with TRBJ2-7; TRBD2 is a possible D gene (6 bases). Germline V gene data show CDR1 as MNHEY and CDR2 as SMNVEV (reference sequence). This CDR3 is built from 13 residues. Trimming took off 4 bases at V and 6 bases at J, with 13 bases between the two ends. The CDR3, as DNA: TGTGCCAGCAGTTGGTCGCCGGGGGTCGAGCAGTACTTC. This translates into CASSWSPGVEQYF.